Reported below is one TCR beta chain. Its antigen is unidentified. The repertoire was sequenced with immunoSEQ multiplex PCR; TCRdb's copy has only in-frame clones and lacks some. The profile covers some 85,000 clones, with roughly three quarters appearing a single time and 20% to 25% taken by the ten largest. This entry is derived from a study of cytotoxic CD8 clonotypes in ibrutinib-treated CLL. CDR1 SGHRS and CDR2 YFSETQ come from the germline V gene. The CDR3 has 13 residues. Trimming cost V 4 bases and J 7 bases, with 11 bases left between them. Study outcomes and limitations: Whereas clonality rose at ibrutinib response, it declined toward baseline at progression.

The sequence was collected from a human donor with chronic lymphocytic leukemia. Sample: PBMCs, taken after 24 months of ibrutinib treatment. The chain is built from TRBV5-1 and TRBJ2-2; unclear D gene. CDR3 protein: CASSPLSGGELFF. DNA of the CDR3: TGCGCCAGCAGCCCCCTTTCAGGCGGGGAGCTGTTTTTT.